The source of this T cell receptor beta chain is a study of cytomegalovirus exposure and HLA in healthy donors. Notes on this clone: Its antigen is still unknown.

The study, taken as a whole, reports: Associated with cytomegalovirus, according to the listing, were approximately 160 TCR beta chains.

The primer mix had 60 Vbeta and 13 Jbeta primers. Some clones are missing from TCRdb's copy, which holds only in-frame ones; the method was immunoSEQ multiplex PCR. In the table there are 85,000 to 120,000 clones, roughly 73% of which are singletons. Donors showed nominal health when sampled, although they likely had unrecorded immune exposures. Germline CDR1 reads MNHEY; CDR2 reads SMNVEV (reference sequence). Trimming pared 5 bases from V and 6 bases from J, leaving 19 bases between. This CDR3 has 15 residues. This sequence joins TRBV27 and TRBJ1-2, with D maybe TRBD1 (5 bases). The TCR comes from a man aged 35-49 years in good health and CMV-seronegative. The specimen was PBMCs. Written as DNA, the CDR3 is TGTGCCAGCAGTACTCAGGGCTCCCCCACTCATGGCTACACCTTC. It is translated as CASSTQGSPTHGYTF.